The 29 T cell receptor beta chains presented below share a single source sample, sequenced in a study of shared clonotypes between healthy human individuals. Libraries were prepared by immunoSEQ multiplex PCR; TCRdb keeps only in-frame clonotypes and omits some of them. The table has some 2.3 million clones, about 92% seen once. The sequencing input was naive CD4+ T cells from PBMCs. Indicated subset: CD45RA+ positively selected. These receptors all come from a man aged 18 to 29 in good health. Some clones in this sample may be carry-over from other donors' samples.

V gene TRBV21-1 combines with J gene TRBJ1-3. TRBV21-1 is listed as a pseudogene. This CDR3 has 15 residues. CDR3 sequence: CASSRKFSRGNTIYF. The CDR3 nucleotides are TGTGCCAGCAGCCGAAAGTTTTCCCGAGGGAACACCATATATTTT.

This clone was counted once. This chain joins TRBV6-5 and TRBJ1-1, with D perhaps TRBD1 (6 bases). There are 14 residues in the CDR3. Trimming took off 6 bases at V and 7 bases at J, with 18 bases between the two ends. CDR1 and CDR2 from the germline V gene are MNHEY and SVGAGI. The CDR3 nucleotides read TGTGCCAGCAGACCACCCACAGGGATAAGTGAAGCTTTCTTT. As protein: CASRPPTGISEAFF.

The chain recombines TRBV5-1 with TRBJ1-1, with D tentatively TRBD1 (5 bases). CDR3 length: 15 amino acids. Trimming removed 0 bases from V and 5 bases from J, with 14 bases in between. CDR1 is SGHRS and CDR2 is YFSETQ in the germline V gene. The CDR3 sequence is CASSLVWGGETEAFF. For the CDR3, the DNA is TGCGCCAGCAGCTTGGTTTGGGGAGGGGAAACTGAAGCTTTCTTT.

The J gene is TRBJ2-1, the V gene TRBV4-3; D is ambiguous. CDR1 and CDR2 (germline): LGHNA, YSLEER. The V end lost 1 base, the J end lost 4 bases, and 14 bases lay between the germline ends. The CDR3 is made up of 16 amino acids. The CDR3 sequence is CASSQVGRLEYNEQFF. DNA for the CDR3: TGCGCCAGCAGCCAAGTTGGACGACTGGAATACAATGAGCAGTTCTTC.

The chain is built from TRBV14 and TRBJ2-3; 8 bases map to TRBD1. CDR3 length: 15 residues. Germline V gene data show CDR1 as SGHDN and CDR2 as FVKESK. The J segment lost 3 bases and the V segment lost 5 bases, leaving 7 bases of the junction unmatched. As DNA, the CDR3 is TGTGCCAGCAGCAACCGACAGGGGAGGACAGATACGCAGTATTTT. Protein sequence: CASSNRQGRTDTQYF.

The chain combines TRBV28 with TRBJ2-7, with 10 bases lining up with TRBD2. The CDR3 sequence is 15 residues long. CDR1 MDHEN and CDR2 SYDVKM come from the germline V gene. With V trimmed by 6 bases and J by 2 bases, 7 bases remained unmatched. This chain's CDR3 is CASRSELAGTYEQYF. As DNA, the CDR3 is TGTGCCAGCAGGTCAGAACTAGCGGGAACCTACGAGCAGTACTTC.

The gene calls are TRBV5-1 and TRBJ2-7; D assignment may be TRBD1 or TRBD2 (5 bases each). Per the germline V gene, CDR1 is SGHRS and CDR2 is YFSETQ. The CDR3 runs 14 residues. V lost 3 bases, J lost 6 bases, and 16 bases lay in between. In DNA form, the CDR3 reads TGCGCCAGCAGCTGGGGGACGGCTGGCGGCGAGCAGTACTTC. It specifies CASSWGTAGGEQYF.

The chain is built from TRBV5-1 and TRBJ1-2, with 10 positions matching TRBD1. V was pared by 4 bases and J by 5 bases, with 8 bases of the junction left unmatched. Per germline, CDR1 SGHRS and CDR2 YFSETQ. This CDR3 contains 15 residues. As DNA, the CDR3 is TGCGCCAGCAGCGCCACCGGGACAGGGGTGTATGGCTACACCTTC. Translation gives CASSATGTGVYGYTF.

V and J are TRBV6-4 and TRBJ1-5; tentative D call: TRBD1 (5 bases). This CDR3 is 15 amino acids long. Germline V gene lookup returns CDR1 MRHNA and CDR2 SNTAGT. V lost 3 bases, J lost 1 base, and 10 bases lay in between. The CDR3 DNA sequence: TGTGCCAGCAGTGAACGGGACTGGAGCAATCAGCCCCAGCATTTT. Translating it yields CASSERDWSNQPQHF.

Remarks on this clone: This specimen includes other DNA sequences encoding the same CDR3. The CDR3 protein is CASSPPGNGYTF. DNA for the CDR3: TGTGCCAGCTCACCACCAGGGAATGGCTACACCTTC. This chain uses TRBV18 with TRBJ1-2, with no clear D. The V and J ends lost 0 bases and 6 bases respectively, with 5 bases between them. This CDR3 has 12 residues. Looked up from germline, CDR1 is KGHSH and CDR2 is LQKENI.

V is TRBV27 and J is TRBJ1-1; 9 nucleotides match TRBD1. The trim removed 6 bases at V and 0 bases at J, leaving 17 bases unmatched. Germline V gene sequence: CDR1 MNHEY, CDR2 SMNVEV (reference sequence). CDR3 length equals 19 residues. The CDR3 region is CASSLRQRRDRDLNTEAFF. The CDR3 nucleotides are TGTGCCAGCAGCCTACGTCAGCGCCGGGACAGGGATTTGAACACTGAAGCTTTCTTT.

CDR3 in amino acids: CAISESRSDEKLFF. CDR3 nucleotide sequence: TGTGCCATCAGTGAGTCCCGGTCGGATGAAAAACTGTTTTTT. The rearrangement joins TRBV10-3 to TRBJ1-4, with D uncertain. Per germline, CDR1 ENHRY and CDR2 SYGVKD. The CDR3 extends over 14 amino acids. V was cut by 0 bases and J by 6 bases, with 8 bases left in between.

This chain connects TRBV19 to TRBJ1-5, with D possibly being TRBD1 (5 bases). Trimming removed 4 bases from V and 3 bases from J, with 10 bases in between. The CDR3 covers 14 residues. Germline lookup yields CDR1 LNHDA and CDR2 SQIVND (reference sequence). The CDR3 nucleotides are TGTGCCAGTAGTAGGGACCCCCTCAATCAGCCCCAGCATTTT. The encoded protein is CASSRDPLNQPQHF. The full variable domain, with the rest looked up from reference TRBV19 and TRBJ1-5, is DGGITQSPKYLFRKEGQNVTLSCEQNLNHDAMYWYRQDPGQGLRLIYYSQIVNDFQKGDIAEGYSVSREKKESFPLTVTSAQKNPTAFYLCASSRDPLNQPQHFGDGTRLSIL.

The chain's CDR3 is CASSERTGPYGYTF. CDR3 nucleotide sequence: TGTGCCAGCTCAGAGCGGACAGGACCGTATGGCTACACCTTC. The rearrangement joins TRBV18 to TRBJ1-2, with 7 bases fitting TRBD1. From germline, CDR1 is KGHSH and CDR2 LQKENI. V lost 5 bases, J lost 5 bases, and 8 bases stayed unmatched. The CDR3 length is 14 residues.

The chain is built from TRBV9 and TRBJ2-2, with 10 bases aligning to TRBD1. Per the germline V gene, CDR1 is SGDLS and CDR2 is YYNGEE. V lost 0 bases and J lost 7; bases outside the gene matches: 6. CDR3 length equals 16 residues. In DNA form, the CDR3 reads TGTGCCAGCAGCGTAGGAGGACAGGGGGTGATCGGGGAGCTGTTTTTT. Amino acid sequence: CASSVGGQGVIGELFF.

J is TRBJ2-5 and V is TRBV5-6; 8 bases line up with TRBD1. The CDR3 is 14 residues long. Looked up from germline, CDR1 is SGHDT and CDR2 is YYEEEE. J gave up 4 bases and V 4 bases, and 6 bases lay outside the gene matches. CDR3 nucleotide sequence: TGTGCCAGCAGCCAAAAGACAGGGGTAGAGACCCAGTACTTC. Protein: CASSQKTGVETQYF.

Concerning this clone: This specimen includes other DNA sequences encoding the same CDR3. The chain combines TRBV7-9 with TRBJ2-5; TRBD1 matches 7 bases. The CDR3 loop spans 14 amino acids. V lost 0 bases to trimming and J lost 5 bases; unmatched junction nucleotides: 3. Germline CDR1 SEHNR, CDR2 FQNEAQ (reference sequence). This CDR3 reads CASSLATGRETQYF. CDR3 DNA: TGTGCCAGCAGCTTAGCGACAGGGCGGGAGACCCAGTACTTC.

This chain links TRBV10-1 with TRBJ2-5; a weak D match, TRBD1 (5 bases). CDR3 size: 13 residues. CDR1 is WNHNN and CDR2 is SYGVQD in the germline V gene (reference sequence). The V and J ends lost 5 bases and 2 bases respectively, with 9 bases between them. The CDR3 region has the DNA TGCGCCAGCAGTACGGACAAGCAAGAGACCCAGTACTTC. It specifies CASSTDKQETQYF.

The gene calls are TRBV2 and TRBJ1-1; D is possibly TRBD1 (6 bases). Germline-derived CDR1 and CDR2 are SNHLY and FYNNEI. V was clipped by 5 bases and J by 3 bases, with 13 bases between them. The CDR3 runs 14 residues. CDR3 amino acids: CASSTGSGYTEAFF. DNA of the CDR3: TGTGCCAGCAGTACAGGGTCCGGGTACACTGAAGCTTTCTTT.

The V gene is TRBV11-2, the J gene TRBJ1-4; possibly TRBD1 for D (6 bases). The CDR3 runs 16 residues. The ends were cut back, 0 bases at V and 7 bases at J, with 15 bases in the middle. Germline CDR1 SGHAT, CDR2 FQNNGV. CDR3 region: CASSLDLLAGVEKLFF. CDR3 sequence (DNA): TGTGCCAGCAGCTTAGACCTCCTTGCAGGGGTTGAAAAACTGTTTTTT.

V and J are TRBV6-1 and TRBJ1-3; TRBD1 aligns across 7 bases. The CDR3 loop spans 16 amino acids. V lost 3 bases and J lost 9; bases outside the gene matches: 14. CDR1 and CDR2 (germline): MNHNS, SASEGT. CDR3 sequence reads: CASSDQFTGAVATIYF. The DNA of the CDR3 is TGTGCCAGCAGTGACCAGTTTACAGGGGCCGTAGCCACCATATATTTT.

The chain uses TRBV7-2 and TRBJ2-5; maybe TRBD2 (5 bases). CDR1 is SGHTA, CDR2 FQGNSA, per germline. The CDR3 length is 14 residues. V was cut by 1 base and J by 2 bases, with 8 bases left in between. CDR3 sequence (DNA): TGTGCCAGCAGCTTAGGACTATCGCAAGAGACCCAGTACTTC. Translated, it gives CASSLGLSQETQYF.

The chain carries TRBV7-2 and TRBJ2-3, with 8 bases lining up with TRBD2. This CDR3 contains 15 residues. Germline lookup yields CDR1 SGHTA and CDR2 FQGNSA. V shed 1 base and J 3 bases; nucleotides not matched to a gene: 3. For the CDR3, the DNA is TGTGCCAGCAGCTTAGTTCGGGAGGGTACAGATACGCAGTATTTT. It codes for CASSLVREGTDTQYF.

The V and J genes are TRBV19 and TRBJ2-5; a possible D gene is TRBD2 (5 bases). The CDR3 is 13 residues long. The ends were cut back, 5 bases at V and 7 bases at J, with 14 bases in the middle. The V gene's germline CDR1 is LNHDA and CDR2 SQIVND (reference sequence). The CDR3 coding sequence is TGTGCCAGTAGTCTCCCGGACGGAGGGACCCAGTACTTC. This codes for CASSLPDGGTQYF.

This clone was seen only once. Other DNA sequences of this sample code for an identical CDR3. This chain links TRBV5-1 with TRBJ2-1, with D tentatively TRBD2 (5 bases). Trimming took 4 bases from V and 4 from J, leaving 15 bases between them. The germline gives CDR1 SGHRS, CDR2 YFSETQ. The CDR3 covers 15 residues. The CDR3 reads CASSPGDGSYNEQFF. CDR3 in DNA: TGCGCCAGCAGCCCCGGCGATGGGAGTTACAATGAGCAGTTCTTC.

This clone was observed a single time. The chain links TRBV7-8 to TRBJ2-3, with a tentative D call TRBD2 (5 bases). The germline V gene has CDR1 SGHVS and CDR2 FQNEAQ. Trimming stripped 1 base from V and 4 bases from J, with 18 bases between. The CDR3 extends over 17 amino acids. The DNA for the CDR3 is TGTGCCAGCAGCTTAGGGTTTCACCACGAGGGCGCAGATACGCAGTATTTT. Amino acids: CASSLGFHHEGADTQYF.

This sequence joins TRBV19 and TRBJ2-3, with D uncertain. Germline V gene data show CDR1 as LNHDA and CDR2 as SQIVND (reference sequence). V was trimmed by 5 bases and J by 1 base, leaving 10 bases between them. The CDR3 is 14 residues long. CDR3 sequence reads: CASSPPGRTDTQYF. Written as DNA, the CDR3 is TGTGCCAGTAGTCCCCCCGGGCGCACAGATACGCAGTATTTT. The complete variable domain, with remaining parts taken from reference TRBV19 and TRBJ2-3, reads DGGITQSPKYLFRKEGQNVTLSCEQNLNHDAMYWYRQDPGQGLRLIYYSQIVNDFQKGDIAEGYSVSREKKESFPLTVTSAQKNPTAFYLCASSPPGRTDTQYFGPGTRLTVL.

V is TRBV30 and J is TRBJ1-2; D is unclear. This CDR3 region has 12 residues. V shed 0 bases and J shed 8 bases, with 10 bases lying between them. CDR1 GTSNPN and CDR2 SVGIG come from the germline V gene (reference sequence). This CDR3 reads CAWSVNFAGYTF. The CDR3 DNA follows: TGTGCCTGGAGTGTAAACTTCGCGGGCTACACCTTC.

The chain is built from TRBV7-9 and TRBJ2-7; no definite D call. The germline V gene has CDR1 SEHNR and CDR2 FQNEAQ (reference sequence). The CDR3 length is 15 residues. With 5 bases removed from V and 0 bases from J, the gap between germline ends came to 14 bases. The DNA of the CDR3 is TGTGCCAGCAGCCGGACCAGCGCCTACTCCTACGAGCAGTACTTC. Translating it yields CASSRTSAYSYEQYF.